This T cell receptor beta chain was captured by sequencing in a study of beta chain features in type 1 diabetes. Study-wide points: Patients with Type 1 diabetes showed moderately but significantly shorter TCRB CDR3s in all four CD4+ subsets. The VDJ junctions of type 1 diabetes patients carried fewer insertions and more deletions.

Trimming at V came to 5 bases and at J to 0 bases, leaving 6 bases not matched to a gene. The germline gives CDR1 SGHTA, CDR2 FQGTGA. The length of the CDR3 is 16 residues. In this sample, this clone turned up a few times. Its target is unknown. TCRB transcripts that were expressed got sequenced, as all of the isolated RNA had been reverse transcribed. The study sequenced naive, central memory and regulatory T cell samples to an average of around 3.5 million reads. The repertoire was sequenced with immunoSEQ multiplex PCR; TCRdb's copy has only in-frame clones and lacks some. The data hold 400,000 or so clones, with roughly 12% observed a single time. CD45RO/CCR7/CD25/CD127/CD95/CD27 staining was used to isolate CD4+ naive, central memory, regulatory and stem cell-like memory cells by sorting.

This receptor was identified in a woman in her late teens or twenties with type 1 diabetes. Sequencing was carried out using naive CD4+ T cells from blood. The rearrangement joins TRBV7-3 to TRBJ2-3; 9 positions match TRBD2. CDR3 sequence: CASSPLAGTSTDTQYF. In DNA form, the CDR3 reads TGTGCCAGCAGCCCCCTAGCGGGAACTAGCACAGATACGCAGTATTTT.